The present T cell receptor beta chain was sequenced within a study of T cell responses to AZD1222 COVID-19 vaccine. The protocol was immunoSEQ multiplex PCR, while the TCRdb copy is restricted to in-frame clones and leaves out a portion. The sample has about 140,000 clones, 89% seen once. Sequenced here: peripheral blood, sampled on day 0 of AZD1222 vaccination. The clonotype comes from an adult in good health.

The CDR3 loop is CASSIRAYLSGANVLTF. The CDR3 DNA sequence: TGTGCCAGTAGTATCAGGGCCTACCTCTCTGGGGCCAACGTCCTGACTTTC. The chain joins TRBV19 to TRBJ2-6, with a weak D call TRBD1 (5 bases). Germline CDR1 is LNHDA and CDR2 is SQIVND (reference sequence). This CDR3 has 17 amino acids. The ends were cut back, 3 bases at V and 0 bases at J, with 12 bases in the middle.